These T cell receptor beta chains were read from a single sample in a study of early T cells in non-severe SARS-CoV-2 infection. TCRdb reanalysed the 5' RACE reads using MiXCR and keeps one entry per CDR3 protein. The sample consists of some 31,000 distinct CDR3 sequences, under 6% of them appearing once. The source material was whole blood. The receptor set was obtained from an adult who was a healthcare worker with PCR-confirmed SARS-CoV-2 infection or an uninfected control (not recorded which). CDR3s include the opening cysteine and the closing phenylalanine or tryptophan. A D gene is named only where the DNA matches it firmly. Where a row states a size, it is once, few, many or the class of an expanded clone; other rows omit it.

V	J	size	D	CDR3	DNA
TRBV18	TRBJ2-1	many	TRBD2	CASSLTLAGSYNEQFF	TGTGCCAGCTCACTAACTCTAGCGGGATCGTACAATGAGCAGTTCTTC
TRBV3-1	TRBJ2-3	NA	NA	CASSARTSGSTDTQYF	TGTGCCAGCAGCGCCCGGACTTCAGGTAGCACAGATACGCAGTATTTT
TRBV27	TRBJ1-1	many	NA	CASLPGVEGPEAFF	TGTGCCAGCCTCCCCGGGGTCGAGGGGCCTGAAGCTTTCTTT
TRBV15	TRBJ2-1	many	TRBD2	CATSRDRGGRAGEQFF	TGTGCCACCAGCAGAGATCGAGGCGGGAGGGCTGGTGAGCAGTTCTTC
TRBV24-1	TRBJ2-1	few	TRBD2	CATRGSGKGGEQFF	TGTGCCACCAGAGGTAGCGGGAAGGGCGGTGAGCAGTTCTTC
TRBV29-1	TRBJ2-6	NA	TRBD1	CSVEGSTDRAGANVLTF	TGCAGCGTTGAAGGAAGCACGGACAGGGCTGGGGCCAACGTCCTGACTTTC
TRBV20-1	TRBJ1-1	many	TRBD1	CSARERGRLNTEAFF	TGCAGTGCTAGAGAGAGGGGGCGGTTGAACACTGAAGCTTTCTTT
TRBV7-2	TRBJ2-1	many	NA	CASSLDRGLYNEQFF	TGTGCCAGCAGCTTAGATCGCGGACTTTACAATGAGCAGTTCTTC
TRBV11-2	TRBJ2-2	NA	NA	CASSLGDFGTRELFF	TGTGCCAGCAGCTTAGGAGACTTCGGCACCCGGGAGCTGTTTTTT
TRBV7-8	TRBJ2-7	many	NA	CASSRDVLYEQYF	TGTGCCAGCTCGAGGGACGTACTATACGAGCAGTACTTC
TRBV6-6	TRBJ1-4	NA	NA	CASSNRDGKLFF	TGTGCCAGCAGTAACCGGGACGGAAAACTGTTTTTT
TRBV20-1	TRBJ2-5	NA	NA	CSAGGPTGGQETQYF	TGCAGTGCTGGGGGTCCAACCGGGGGCCAAGAGACCCAGTACTTC
TRBV4-1	TRBJ2-7	many	TRBD1	CASSHPGQGHYEQYF	TGCGCCAGCAGCCACCCGGGACAGGGGCACTACGAGCAGTACTTC
TRBV11-2	TRBJ2-1	medium-sized	TRBD2	CASSLAASGREQFF	TGTGCCAGCAGCTTAGCAGCTAGCGGGAGGGAGCAGTTCTTC
TRBV30	TRBJ1-1	few	NA	CAWNQGLNTEAFF	TGTGCCTGGAACCAGGGGTTAAACACTGAAGCTTTCTTT
TRBV7-2	TRBJ1-3	many	NA	CASSPHPGTPSGNTIYF	TGTGCCAGCAGCCCTCATCCAGGGACACCCTCTGGAAACACCATATATTTT
TRBV20-1	TRBJ1-5	many	TRBD1	CSASRGTVFGGNQPQHF	TGCAGTGCTAGTCGGGGGACAGTTTTTGGTGGCAATCAGCCCCAGCATTTT
TRBV19	TRBJ1-5	many	NA	CASSMSGGDNQPQHF	TGTGCCAGTAGTATGTCGGGAGGGGACAATCAGCCCCAGCATTTT
TRBV10-2	TRBJ2-2	many	TRBD2	CASRETLGGSDTGELFF	TGCGCCAGCAGGGAAACCTTGGGCGGGAGCGACACCGGGGAGCTGTTTTTT
TRBV11-3	TRBJ1-1	few	NA	CASSWTENTEAFF	TGTGCCAGCAGCTGGACGGAGAACACTGAAGCTTTCTTT
TRBV20-1	TRBJ2-5	many	NA	CSAIPSQETQYF	TGCAGTGCTATCCCGTCCCAAGAGACCCAGTACTTC